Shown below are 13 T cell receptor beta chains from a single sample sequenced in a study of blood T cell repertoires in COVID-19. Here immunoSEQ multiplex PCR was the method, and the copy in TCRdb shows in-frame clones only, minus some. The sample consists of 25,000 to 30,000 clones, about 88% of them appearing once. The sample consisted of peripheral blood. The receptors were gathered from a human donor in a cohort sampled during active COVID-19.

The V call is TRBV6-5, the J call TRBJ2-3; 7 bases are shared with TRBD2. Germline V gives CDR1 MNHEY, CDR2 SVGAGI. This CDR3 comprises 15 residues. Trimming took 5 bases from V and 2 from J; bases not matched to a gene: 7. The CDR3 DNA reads TGTGCCAGCAGTCATTCCGGGGGGTACACAGATACGCAGTATTTT. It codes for CASSHSGGYTDTQYF.

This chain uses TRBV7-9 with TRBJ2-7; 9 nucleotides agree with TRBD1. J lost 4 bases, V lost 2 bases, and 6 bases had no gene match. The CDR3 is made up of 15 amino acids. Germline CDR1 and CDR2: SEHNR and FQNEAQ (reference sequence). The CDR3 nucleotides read TGTGCCAGCAGCTTACTTACACAGGGGGCTTACGAGCAGTACTTC. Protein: CASSLLTQGAYEQYF.

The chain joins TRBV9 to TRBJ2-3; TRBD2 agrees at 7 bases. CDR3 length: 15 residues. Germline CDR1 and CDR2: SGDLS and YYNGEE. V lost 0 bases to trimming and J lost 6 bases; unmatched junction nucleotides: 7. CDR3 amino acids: CASSVEGGGWDTQYF. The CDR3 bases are TGTGCCAGCAGCGTAGAGGGCGGGGGTTGGGATACGCAGTATTTT.

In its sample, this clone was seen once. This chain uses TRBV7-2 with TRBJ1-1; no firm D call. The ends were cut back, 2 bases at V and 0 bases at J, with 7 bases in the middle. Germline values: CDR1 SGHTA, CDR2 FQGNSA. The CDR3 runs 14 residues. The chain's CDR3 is CASSLRQLNTEAFF. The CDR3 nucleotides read TGTGCCAGCAGCTTACGACAACTGAACACTGAAGCTTTCTTT.

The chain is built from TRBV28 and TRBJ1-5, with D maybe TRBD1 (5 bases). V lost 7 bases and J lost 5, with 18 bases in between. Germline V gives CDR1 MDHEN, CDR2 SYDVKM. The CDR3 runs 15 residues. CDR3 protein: CASTFNRFGYQPQHF. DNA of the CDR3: TGTGCCAGCACCTTTAACAGGTTTGGGTATCAGCCCCAGCATTTT. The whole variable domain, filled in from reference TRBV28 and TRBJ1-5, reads DVKVTQSSRYLVKRTGEKVFLECVQDMDHENMFWYRQDPGLGLRLIYFSYDVKMKEKGDIPEGYSVSREKKERFSLILESASTNQTSMYLCASTFNRFGYQPQHFGDGTRLSIL.

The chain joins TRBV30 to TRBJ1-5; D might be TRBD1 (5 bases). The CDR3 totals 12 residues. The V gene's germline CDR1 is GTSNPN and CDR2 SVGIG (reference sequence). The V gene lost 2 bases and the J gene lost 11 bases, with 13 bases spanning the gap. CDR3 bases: TGTGCCTGGAGTCCGGCGGCGGGGGCCCAGCATTTT. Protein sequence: CAWSPAAGAQHF.

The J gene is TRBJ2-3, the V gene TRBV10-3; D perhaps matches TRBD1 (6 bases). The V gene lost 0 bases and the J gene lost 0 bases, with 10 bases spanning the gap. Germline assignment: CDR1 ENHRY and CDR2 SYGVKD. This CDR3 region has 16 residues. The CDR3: CAISESGASSTDTQYF. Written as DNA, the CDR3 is TGTGCCATCAGTGAGTCGGGGGCCTCTAGCACAGATACGCAGTATTTT.

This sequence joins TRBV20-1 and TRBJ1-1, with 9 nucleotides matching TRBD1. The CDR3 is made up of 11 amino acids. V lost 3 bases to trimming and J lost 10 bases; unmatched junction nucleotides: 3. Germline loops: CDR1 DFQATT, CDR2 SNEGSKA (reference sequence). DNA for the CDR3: TGCAGTGCTAGTCGGGACAGGGCAGCTTTCTTT. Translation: CSASRDRAAFF.

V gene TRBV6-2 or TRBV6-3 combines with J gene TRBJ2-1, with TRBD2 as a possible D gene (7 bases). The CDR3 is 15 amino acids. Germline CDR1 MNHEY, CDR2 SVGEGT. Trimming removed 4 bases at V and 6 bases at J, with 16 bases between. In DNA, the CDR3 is TGTGCCAGCAGTTGGGGGGGGGCGCAGGGCAATGAGCAGTTCTTC. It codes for CASSWGGAQGNEQFF.

The DNA for the CDR3 is TGTGCCAGCAGCATGACGGAAGGGCAGGGGGTTAATGAAAAACTGTTTTTT. Protein: CASSMTEGQGVNEKLFF. The V and J genes are TRBV9 and TRBJ1-4; TRBD1 matches at 7 bases. Trimming cost V 4 bases and J 4 bases; bases outside gene matches: 13. The CDR3 is made up of 17 amino acids. CDR1 and CDR2 from the germline V gene are SGDLS and YYNGEE.

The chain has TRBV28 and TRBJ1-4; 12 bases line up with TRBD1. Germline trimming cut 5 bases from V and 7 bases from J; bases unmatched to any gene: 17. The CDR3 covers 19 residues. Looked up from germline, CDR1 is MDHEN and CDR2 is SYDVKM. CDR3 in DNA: TGTGCCAGCAGTGAGCGGGAGGGACAGGGGGCGTTGGCGCGTGAAAAACTGTTTTTT. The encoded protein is CASSEREGQGALAREKLFF.

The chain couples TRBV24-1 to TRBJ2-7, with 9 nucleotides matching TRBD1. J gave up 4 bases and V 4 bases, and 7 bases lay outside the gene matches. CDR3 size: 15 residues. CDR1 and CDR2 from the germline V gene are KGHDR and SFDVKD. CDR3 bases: TGTGCCACCAGTGACGCGGGACAGGGTTCTTACGAGCAGTACTTC. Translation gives CATSDAGQGSYEQYF.

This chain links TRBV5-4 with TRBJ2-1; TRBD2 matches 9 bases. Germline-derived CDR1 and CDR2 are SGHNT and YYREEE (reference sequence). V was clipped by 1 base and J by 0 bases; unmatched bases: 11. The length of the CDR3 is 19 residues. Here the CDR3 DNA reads TGTGCCAGCAGCTTGTTGGTAGCGGGGGTTCTGGACTCCTACAATGAGCAGTTCTTC. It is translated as CASSLLVAGVLDSYNEQFF.